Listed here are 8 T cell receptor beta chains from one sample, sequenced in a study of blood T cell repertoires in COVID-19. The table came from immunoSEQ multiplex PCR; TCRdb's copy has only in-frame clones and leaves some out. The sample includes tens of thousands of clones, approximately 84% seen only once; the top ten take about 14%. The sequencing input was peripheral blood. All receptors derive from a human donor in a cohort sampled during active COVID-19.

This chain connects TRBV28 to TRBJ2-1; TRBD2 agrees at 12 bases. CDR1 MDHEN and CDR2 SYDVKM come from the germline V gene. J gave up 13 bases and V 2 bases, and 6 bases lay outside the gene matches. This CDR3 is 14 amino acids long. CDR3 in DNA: TGTGCCAGCAGTTTAGGACTAGCGGGGCCCCAACAGTTCTTC. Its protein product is CASSLGLAGPQQFF. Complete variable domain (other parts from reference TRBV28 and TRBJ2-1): DVKVTQSSRYLVKRTGEKVFLECVQDMDHENMFWYRQDPGLGLRLIYFSYDVKMKEKGDIPEGYSVSREKKERFSLILESASTNQTSMYLCASSLGLAGPQQFFGPGTRLTVL.

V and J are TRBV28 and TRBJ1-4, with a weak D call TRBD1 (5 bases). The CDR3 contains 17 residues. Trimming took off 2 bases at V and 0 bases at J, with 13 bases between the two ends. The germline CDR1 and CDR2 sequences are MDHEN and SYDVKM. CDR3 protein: CASSLRTKGATNEKLFF. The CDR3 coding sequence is TGTGCCAGCAGTTTACGGACAAAGGGTGCAACTAATGAAAAACTGTTTTTT.

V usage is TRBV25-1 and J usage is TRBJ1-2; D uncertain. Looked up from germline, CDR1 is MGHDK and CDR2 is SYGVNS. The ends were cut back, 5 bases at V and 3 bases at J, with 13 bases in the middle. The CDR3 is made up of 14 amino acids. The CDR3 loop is CASSPRSGDYGYTF. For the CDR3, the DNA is TGTGCCAGCAGTCCCAGATCCGGGGACTATGGCTACACCTTC.

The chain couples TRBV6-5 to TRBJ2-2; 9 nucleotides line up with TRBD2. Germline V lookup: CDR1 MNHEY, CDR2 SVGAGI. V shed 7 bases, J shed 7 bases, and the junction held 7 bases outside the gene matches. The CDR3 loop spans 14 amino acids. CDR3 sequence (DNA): TGTGCCAGCACCCCGGGACTAGCAATCGGGGAGCTGTTTTTT. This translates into CASTPGLAIGELFF.

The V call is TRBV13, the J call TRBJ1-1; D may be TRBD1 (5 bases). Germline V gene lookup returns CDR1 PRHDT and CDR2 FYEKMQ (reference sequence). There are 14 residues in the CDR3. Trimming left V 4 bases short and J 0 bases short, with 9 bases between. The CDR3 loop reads CASSYGALNTEAFF. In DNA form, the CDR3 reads TGTGCCAGCAGCTATGGGGCCCTGAACACTGAAGCTTTCTTT.

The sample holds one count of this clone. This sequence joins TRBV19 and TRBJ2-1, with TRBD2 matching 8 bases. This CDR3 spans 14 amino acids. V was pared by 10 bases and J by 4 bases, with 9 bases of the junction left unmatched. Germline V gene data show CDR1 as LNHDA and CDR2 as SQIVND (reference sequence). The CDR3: CATCSGTSYNEQFF. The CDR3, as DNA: TGTGCCACCTGTAGCGGGACGAGTTACAATGAGCAGTTCTTC. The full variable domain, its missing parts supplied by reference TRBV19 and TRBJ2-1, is DGGITQSPKYLFRKEGQNVTLSCEQNLNHDAMYWYRQDPGQGLRLIYYSQIVNDFQKGDIAEGYSVSREKKESFPLTVTSAQKNPTAFYLCATCSGTSYNEQFFGPGTRLTVL.

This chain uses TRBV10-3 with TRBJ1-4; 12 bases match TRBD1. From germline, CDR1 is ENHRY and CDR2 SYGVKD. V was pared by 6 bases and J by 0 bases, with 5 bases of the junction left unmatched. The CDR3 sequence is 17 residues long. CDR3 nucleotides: TGTGCCATCAGACCGGGACAGGGGGCCACAACTAATGAAAAACTGTTTTTT. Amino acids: CAIRPGQGATTNEKLFF.

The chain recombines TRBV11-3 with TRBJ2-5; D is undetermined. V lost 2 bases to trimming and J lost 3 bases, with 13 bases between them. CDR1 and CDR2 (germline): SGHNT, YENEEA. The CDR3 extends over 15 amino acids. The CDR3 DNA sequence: TGTGCCAGCAGCTTATTCGCGGCCAGCGAAGAGACCCAGTACTTC. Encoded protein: CASSLFAASEETQYF.